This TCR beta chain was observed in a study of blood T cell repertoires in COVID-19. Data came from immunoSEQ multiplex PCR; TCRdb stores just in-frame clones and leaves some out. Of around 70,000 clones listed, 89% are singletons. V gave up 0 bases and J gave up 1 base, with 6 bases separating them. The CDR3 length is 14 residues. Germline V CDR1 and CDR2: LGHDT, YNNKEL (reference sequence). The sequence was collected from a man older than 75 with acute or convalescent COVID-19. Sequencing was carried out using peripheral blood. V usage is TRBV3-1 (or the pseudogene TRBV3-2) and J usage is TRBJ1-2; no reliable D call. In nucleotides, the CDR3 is TGTGCCAGCAGCCAAGATCTTGTTAACTATGGCTACACCTTC. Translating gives CASSQDLVNYGYTF.